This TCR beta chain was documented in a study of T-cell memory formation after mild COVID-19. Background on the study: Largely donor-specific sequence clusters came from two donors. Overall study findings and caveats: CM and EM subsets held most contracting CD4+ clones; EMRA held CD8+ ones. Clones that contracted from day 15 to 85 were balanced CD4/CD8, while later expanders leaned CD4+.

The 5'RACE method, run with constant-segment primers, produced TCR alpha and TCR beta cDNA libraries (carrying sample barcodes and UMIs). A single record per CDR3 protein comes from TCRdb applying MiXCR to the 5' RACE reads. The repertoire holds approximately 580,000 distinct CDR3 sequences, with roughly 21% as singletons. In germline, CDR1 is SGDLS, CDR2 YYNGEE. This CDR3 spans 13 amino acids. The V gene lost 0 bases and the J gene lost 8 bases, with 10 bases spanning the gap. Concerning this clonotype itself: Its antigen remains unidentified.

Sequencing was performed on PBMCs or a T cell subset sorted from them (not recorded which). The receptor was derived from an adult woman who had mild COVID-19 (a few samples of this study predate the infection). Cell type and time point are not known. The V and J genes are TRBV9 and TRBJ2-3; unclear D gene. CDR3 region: CASSVELQGTQYF. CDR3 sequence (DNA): TGTGCCAGCAGCGTAGAGCTCCAAGGTACGCAGTATTTT. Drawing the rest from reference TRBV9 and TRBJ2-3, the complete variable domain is DSGVTQTPKHLITATGQRVTLRCSPRSGDLSVYWYQQSLDQGLQFLIQYYNGEERAKGNILERFSAQQFPDLHSELNLSSLELGDSALYFCASSVELQGTQYFGPGTRLTVL.